A single sample gave rise to the 22 T cell receptor beta chains below, sequenced in a study of blood T cell repertoires in COVID-19 (dated by TCRdb to 2018 to 2021). Libraries were constructed by the immunoSEQ multiplex PCR assay. TCRdb stores this immuneACCESS table with in-frame sequences only. Part of the clones is absent; in the studies checked, under half of the shortfall reflects unresolved V genes, and no reason is known for the rest. The sample records 85,000 to 110,000 clones, roughly 87% of which are singletons. Roughly 17% of the sample is taken by the ten largest. Sequenced input: peripheral blood. The receptors derive from an elderly woman in a cohort sampled during active COVID-19.

The chain uses TRBV4-1 and TRBJ2-1; no firm D call. The germline V gene has CDR1 MGHRA and CDR2 YSYEKL. The CDR3 runs 16 residues. V lost 2 bases to trimming and J lost 0 bases, with 11 bases between them. The CDR3 spells CASSQYPPSSYNEQFF. CDR3 nucleotides: TGCGCCAGCAGCCAATACCCCCCGAGCTCCTACAATGAGCAGTTCTTC.

Of note for this clone: The junction shows a germline mismatch at one end, possibly a read error. V and J are TRBV5-1 and TRBJ2-1; TRBD1 matches 9 bases. This CDR3 is built from 16 residues. The V gene's germline CDR1 is SGHRS and CDR2 YFSETQ. The CDR3 region has the DNA TGCGCCAGCAGCTTGGCGGGGACAGGGTCCTTCAATGAGCAGTTCTTC. Amino acids: CASSLAGTGSFNEQFF. Using reference TRBV5-1 and TRBJ2-1 for the parts outside the CDR3, the full variable domain is KAGVTQTPRYLIKTRGQQVTLSCSPISGHRSVSWYQQTPGQGLQFLFEYFSETQRNKGNFPGRFSGRQFSNSRSEMNVSTLELGDSALYLCASSLAGTGSFNEQFFGPGTRLTVL.

The gene calls are TRBV5-4 and TRBJ2-2; 11 bases fit TRBD2. V lost 5 bases to trimming and J lost 0 bases; unmatched junction nucleotides: 6. CDR1 SGHNT and CDR2 YYREEE come from the germline V gene (reference sequence). The CDR3 length is 17 residues. CDR3 sequence (DNA): TGTGCCAGCAGGACAACTAGCGGGGGCCCGAACACCGGGGAGCTGTTTTTT. This sequence encodes CASRTTSGGPNTGELFF.

The chain recombines TRBV19 with TRBJ1-5, with 11 nucleotides matching TRBD1. J gave up 0 bases and V 5 bases, and 12 bases lay outside the gene matches. CDR1 is LNHDA, CDR2 SQIVND, per germline (reference sequence). The CDR3 has 19 residues. The CDR3 spells CASSVSGTGGYISNQPQHF. The CDR3 DNA reads TGTGCCAGTAGTGTTTCCGGGACAGGGGGGTATATTAGCAATCAGCCCCAGCATTTT.

DNA of the CDR3: TGTGCCAGCAGCTTGATGACAGGGTTTGAACAGCCCCAGCATTTT. Its translation: CASSLMTGFEQPQHF. The chain links TRBV5-5 to TRBJ1-5; 7 nucleotides agree with TRBD1. The V gene's germline CDR1 is SGHKS and CDR2 YYEKEE (reference sequence). The CDR3 covers 15 residues. V shed 1 base, J shed 7 bases, and the junction held 8 bases outside the gene matches.

The count of this clone is one. This chain joins TRBV6-6 and TRBJ1-5; D perhaps matches TRBD1 (5 bases). The CDR3 is made up of 15 amino acids. Trimming pared 6 bases from V and 2 bases from J, leaving 14 bases between. The germline V gene has CDR1 MNHNY and CDR2 SVGAGI (reference sequence). CDR3 protein: CASRPDQGGNQPQHF. The CDR3 DNA sequence: TGTGCCAGCAGACCCGACCAAGGGGGCAATCAGCCCCAGCATTTT.

J is TRBJ1-6 and V is TRBV6-5; tentative D call: TRBD1 (5 bases). With 0 bases removed from V and 10 bases from J, the gap between germline ends came to 13 bases. CDR1 MNHEY and CDR2 SVGAGI come from the germline V gene. This CDR3 is built from 15 residues. The CDR3 DNA follows: TGTGCCAGCAGTTACTCGACGGGGAGGGGATCACCCCTCCACTTT. Translation gives CASSYSTGRGSPLHF.

This sequence joins TRBV24-1 and TRBJ2-7; D possibly corresponds to TRBD2 (6 bases). The germline V gene encodes CDR1 KGHDR and CDR2 SFDVKD. With 2 bases removed from V and 5 bases from J, the gap between germline ends came to 12 bases. This CDR3 spans 14 amino acids. The CDR3 DNA sequence: TGTGCCACCAGTGATTCTCGGGGGTTGGACGAGCAGTACTTC. Protein: CATSDSRGLDEQYF.

This clone was observed a single time. The chain carries TRBV23-1 and TRBJ2-2; D unclear. TRBV23-1 is an open reading frame, and its role is uncertain. V was shortened by 10 bases and J by 4 bases, with 16 bases between the two germline ends. This CDR3 region has 14 residues. The CDR3 sequence is CATQLPCPTGELFF. CDR3 coding DNA: TGCGCCACCCAGTTACCCTGCCCCACCGGGGAGCTGTTTTTT.

This rearrangement joins TRBV19 to TRBJ2-7, with TRBD2 matching over 10 bases. The V gene's germline CDR1 is LNHDA and CDR2 SQIVND (reference sequence). This CDR3 is built from 17 residues. V lost 0 bases to trimming and J lost 0 bases; unmatched junction nucleotides: 5. In nucleotides, the CDR3 is TGTGCCAGTAGTATAGAAGTCGCTAGCGGGAGCTCCTACGAGCAGTACTTC. Protein: CASSIEVASGSSYEQYF.

This chain connects TRBV21-1 to TRBJ2-2; TRBD1, the D gene given by the table, was not confirmed from the DNA. TRBV21-1 is a listed pseudogene. This CDR3 is 17 amino acids long. In DNA form, the CDR3 reads TGTGCCAGCAGCCGAATCCCGGGACAGGGGGCCGGCGGGGAGCTGTTTTTT. This encodes CASSRIPGQGAGGELFF.

The V gene is TRBV12-3 or TRBV12-4, the J gene TRBJ1-6; D not resolved. This CDR3 contains 13 residues. V lost 6 bases, J lost 10 bases, and 13 bases lay in between. The CDR3 reads CASSREGGSPLHF. CDR3 bases: TGTGCCAGCAGCAGAGAGGGAGGGTCACCCCTCCACTTT.

J is TRBJ1-1 and V is TRBV6-6, with TRBD1 identical over 11 bases. The CDR3 covers 13 residues. V lost 5 bases to trimming and J lost 4 bases; unmatched junction nucleotides: 0. The germline gives CDR1 MNHNY, CDR2 SVGAGI (reference sequence). The CDR3 DNA sequence: TGTGCCAGCAGTGGACAGGGGGCCACTGAAGCTTTCTTT. This encodes CASSGQGATEAFF.

This chain joins TRBV4-2 and TRBJ2-1; perhaps TRBD2 as D (6 bases). The CDR3 consists of 17 residues. V lost 7 bases to trimming and J lost 5 bases, with 24 bases between them. The V gene's germline CDR1 is LGHNA and CDR2 YNFKEQ. The CDR3 DNA reads TGTGCCAGCATGTGGGTGGGCGGGATCGGTCGGAACAATGAGCAGTTCTTC. Protein product: CASMWVGGIGRNNEQFF.

This chain joins TRBV19 and TRBJ1-5; D gene unclear. Looked up from germline, CDR1 is LNHDA and CDR2 is SQIVND (reference sequence). V dropped 5 bases and J dropped 7 bases, with 9 bases sitting between them. The CDR3 totals 12 residues. The CDR3 nucleotides read TGTGCCAGTAGTTCTAGGAGCCAGCCCCAGCATTTT. Translation gives CASSSRSQPQHF.

CDR3 in amino acids: CASSFRVGNEQFF. CDR3 in DNA: TGTGCCAGCAGTTTCAGGGTAGGGAATGAGCAGTTCTTC. The chain recombines TRBV27 with TRBJ2-1; maybe TRBD1 (5 bases). The CDR3 runs 13 residues. Deletions cut 3 bases from V and 7 bases from J, with 10 bases between. CDR1 MNHEY and CDR2 SMNVEV come from the germline V gene (reference sequence).

The J gene is TRBJ2-6, the V gene TRBV24-1; 9 bases agree with TRBD1. Germline V gene data show CDR1 as KGHDR and CDR2 as SFDVKD. Trimming removed 4 bases from V and 3 bases from J; junction bases left unmatched: 9. The CDR3 sequence is 18 residues long. The CDR3 spells CATSDPDRGRVGANVLTF. The CDR3, as DNA: TGTGCCACCAGTGACCCCGACAGGGGGAGGGTTGGGGCCAACGTCCTGACTTTC.

The rearrangement joins TRBV6-4 to TRBJ1-1; D remains unclear. This CDR3 is 15 amino acids long. V lost 6 bases and J 5 bases, leaving 19 bases between the germline ends. CDR1 and CDR2 (germline): MRHNA, SNTAGT. The chain's CDR3 is CASSIQLWVVTEAFF. The DNA for the CDR3 is TGTGCCAGCAGCATACAGCTCTGGGTGGTGACTGAAGCTTTCTTT.

The CDR3 DNA reads TGTGCCACCACCGGGACACTAGATGAAAAACTGTTTTTT. Amino acid sequence: CATTGTLDEKLFF. V and J are TRBV5-8 and TRBJ1-4; possible D gene TRBD1, 6 bases. V lost 9 bases and J lost 6, with 15 bases in between. The germline V gene has CDR1 SGHTS and CDR2 YDEGEE. This CDR3 contains 13 residues.

Note on this clone: One end of the junction fails to match germline, which may point to a read error. This chain joins TRBV5-5 and TRBJ1-1; perhaps TRBD1 as D (6 bases). CDR1 and CDR2 (germline): SGHKS, YYEKEE (reference sequence). The CDR3 spans 10 residues. CDR3: CASKGAEAFF. CDR3 nucleotide sequence: TGTGCAAGCAAGGGGGCTGAAGCTTTCTTT.

The V and J genes are TRBV10-3 and TRBJ2-5; 9 bases are a match to TRBD1. Germline CDR1 ENHRY, CDR2 SYGVKD. The V segment lost 4 bases and the J segment 1 base; nucleotides outside the gene matches: 13. The length of the CDR3 is 18 residues. The CDR3 DNA follows: TGTGCCATCAGTGCCGGGACAGGGTTAGTTTCGAGCCAAGAGACCCAGTACTTC. Amino acid sequence: CAISAGTGLVSSQETQYF.

A single count supports this clone. The rearrangement links TRBV5-1 to TRBJ2-2, with D perhaps matching TRBD1 (6 bases). Trimming removed 5 bases from V and 4 bases from J, with 9 bases in between. Germline V gives CDR1 SGHRS, CDR2 YFSETQ. This CDR3 spans 13 amino acids. In nucleotides, the CDR3 is TGCGCCAGCAGTTTACAGGGCACCGGGGAGCTGTTTTTT. It is translated as CASSLQGTGELFF.